These 4 T cell receptor beta chains share one sample of origin, sequenced in a study of T cell changes during pregnancy in multiple sclerosis. Profiled with immunoSEQ multiplex PCR; TCRdb holds only in-frame clones, not every one. The sample yields approximately 53,000 clones, around 92% seen once. This material consisted of CD4+ T cells from peripheral blood mononuclear cells, taken in the third trimester of pregnancy. These receptors were obtained from a female donor with multiple sclerosis, enrolled in a pregnancy study.

The V gene is TRBV27, the J gene TRBJ1-2; 7 nucleotides line up with TRBD1. From germline, CDR1 is MNHEY and CDR2 SMNVEV (reference sequence). Germline trimming cut 5 bases from V and 3 bases from J; bases unmatched to any gene: 9. The CDR3 length is 15 residues. CDR3 residues: CASSPQQGRYYGYTF. The CDR3 nucleotides are TGTGCCAGCAGTCCACAACAGGGGCGGTACTATGGCTACACCTTC.

V usage is TRBV19 and J usage is TRBJ1-4; TRBD1 might be the D (5 bases). Germline CDR1 is LNHDA and CDR2 is SQIVND (reference sequence). The CDR3 totals 12 residues. V lost 3 bases, J lost 12 bases, and 11 bases lay in between. DNA for the CDR3: TGTGCCAGTAGTATCGGGTGGGGGGAACTGTTTTTT. Translating it yields CASSIGWGELFF.

The chain uses TRBV7-2 and TRBJ1-2; 10 nucleotides agree with TRBD1. In germline, CDR1 is SGHTA, CDR2 FQGNSA. The CDR3 runs 14 residues. J gave up 4 bases and V 4 bases, and 3 bases lay outside the gene matches. CDR3 nucleotide sequence: TGTGCCAGCAGCTCGGACAGGGGGACCTATGGCTACACCTTC. Translation: CASSSDRGTYGYTF. Filled out from reference TRBV7-2 and TRBJ1-2, the complete variable domain reads GAGVSQSPSNKVTEKGKDVELRCDPISGHTALYWYRQSLGQGLEFLIYFQGNSAPDKSGLPSDRFSAERTGGSVSTLTIQRTQQEDSAVYLCASSSDRGTYGYTFGSGTRLTVV.

The chain uses TRBV7-2 and TRBJ2-1; 8 bases map to TRBD2. The V gene end was trimmed by 5 bases and the J gene end by 9 bases; junction bases not matched to a gene: 12. CDR1 is SGHTA, CDR2 FQGNSA, per germline. This CDR3 spans 15 amino acids. The CDR3 DNA reads TGTGCCAGCAGCCCCCGAGGGCGGGGGGTAAGTGAGCAGTTCTTC. Translating gives CASSPRGRGVSEQFF. The full variable domain, in which reference TRBV7-2 and TRBJ2-1 provide the parts outside the CDR3, is GAGVSQSPSNKVTEKGKDVELRCDPISGHTALYWYRQSLGQGLEFLIYFQGNSAPDKSGLPSDRFSAERTGGSVSTLTIQRTQQEDSAVYLCASSPRGRGVSEQFFGPGTRLTVL.